This T cell receptor (beta chain) was recovered during a study of human T cells and chemical hapten exposure. Turning to the study itself: Each patch test put 0.01% DPC on the upper back, and results were read at 6 days.

In TCRdb, the RACE reads were re-called with MiXCR into one record per CDR3 protein. The repertoire holds about 80,000 distinct CDR3 sequences, with around 13% as singletons. This clonotype came up a few times. Its antigen remains unknown. Regarding time point: pre-sensitization, week 0. Treatment denoted: therapeutic diphenylcyclopropenone sensitization with weekly scalp DPC. Venepuncture was done earlier than the placement of each patch test. General study results and limits: PT1 expanded TCR counts and patch test score correlated positively.

The germline V gene has CDR1 MNHEY and CDR2 SVGEGT. The CDR3 extends over 13 amino acids. Trimming left V 6 bases short and J 0 bases short, with 9 bases between. This clonotype originated in a woman aged 50 to 60 with alopecia areata. Some clones in this sample may be carry-over from other donors' samples. Here the sequenced sample was whole blood, taken in connection with sensitization to the hapten diphenylcyclopropenone (DPC). The chain combines TRBV6-2 or TRBV6-3 with TRBJ2-7; tentative D call: TRBD1 (6 bases). CDR3 protein: CASSSGVSYEQYF. The CDR3 coding sequence is TGTGCCAGCAGCTCAGGGGTCTCCTACGAGCAGTACTTC.